This T cell receptor (beta chain) appears in the sequencing data of a study of human T cells and chemical hapten exposure. Study background: An area of 2 cm by approximately 2.1 cm on upper inner arm skin received 2% DPC for sensitization. Alopecia areata, totalis and universalis patients, mostly female, were included.

TCRdb reprocessed the RACE reads via MiXCR and lists one record per CDR3 protein. The sample contains fewer than 100,000 distinct CDR3 sequences, approximately 10% of which appear only once. This clonotype was found many times. Time point in this sample: patch test 2, 6 weeks after DPC sensitization. Treatment indicated: therapeutic diphenylcyclopropenone sensitization with weekly scalp DPC. Alopecia patients deemed DPC-suitable, aged 18 to 70, excluding pregnancy. The specimen was whole blood, collected in connection with sensitization to the hapten diphenylcyclopropenone (DPC). The TCR originated in a man aged 18 to 35 with alopecia areata. Some clones in this sample may be carry-over from other donors' samples.

This CDR3 is CASRRTSGGTDTQYF. The CDR3 DNA sequence: TGTGCCAGCCGAAGGACTAGCGGGGGCACAGATACGCAGTATTTT. The chain has TRBV6-2 or TRBV6-3 and TRBJ2-3, with TRBD2 matching over 12 bases. Germline V gene lookup returns CDR1 MNHEY and CDR2 SVGEGT. The V and J ends lost 8 bases and 1 base, in that order; junction bases with no gene match: 4. This CDR3 has 15 amino acids.